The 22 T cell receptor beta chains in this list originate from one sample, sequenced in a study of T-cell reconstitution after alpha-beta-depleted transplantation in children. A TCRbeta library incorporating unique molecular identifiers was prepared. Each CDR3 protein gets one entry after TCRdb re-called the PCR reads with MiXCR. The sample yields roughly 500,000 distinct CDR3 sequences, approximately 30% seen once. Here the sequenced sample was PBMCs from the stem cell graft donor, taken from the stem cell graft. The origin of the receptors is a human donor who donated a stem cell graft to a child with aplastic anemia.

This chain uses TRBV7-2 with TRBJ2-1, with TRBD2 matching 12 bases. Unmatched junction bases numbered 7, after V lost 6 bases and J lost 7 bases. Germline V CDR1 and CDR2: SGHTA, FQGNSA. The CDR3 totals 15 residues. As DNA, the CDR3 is TGTGCCAGCAGTCCGACTAGCGGGAGATCGAATGAGCAGTTCTTC. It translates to CASSPTSGRSNEQFF.

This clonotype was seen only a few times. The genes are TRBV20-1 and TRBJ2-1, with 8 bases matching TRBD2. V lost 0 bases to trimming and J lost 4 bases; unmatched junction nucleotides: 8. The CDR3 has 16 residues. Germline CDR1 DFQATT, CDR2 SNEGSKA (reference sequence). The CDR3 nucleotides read TGCAGTGCTAGAGACCCCCGGGGGGGAGGGTACAATGAGCAGTTCTTC. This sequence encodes CSARDPRGGGYNEQFF.

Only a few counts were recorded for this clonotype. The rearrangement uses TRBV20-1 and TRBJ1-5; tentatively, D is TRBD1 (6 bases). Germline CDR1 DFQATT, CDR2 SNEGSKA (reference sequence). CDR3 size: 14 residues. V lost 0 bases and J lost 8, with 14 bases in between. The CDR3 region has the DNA TGCAGTGCTAGAGATGAGGTAGGGGGGAAGCCCCAGCATTTT. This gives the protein CSARDEVGGKPQHF.

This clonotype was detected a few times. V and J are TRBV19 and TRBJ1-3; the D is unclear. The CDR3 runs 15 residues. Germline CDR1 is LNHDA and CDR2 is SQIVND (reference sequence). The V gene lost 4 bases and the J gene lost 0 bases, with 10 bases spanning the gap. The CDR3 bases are TGTGCCAGTAGTAGGACGGCTATCTCTGGAAACACCATATATTTT. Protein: CASSRTAISGNTIYF.

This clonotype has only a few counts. This CDR3 is CSVEGPNQPQHF. Here the CDR3 DNA reads TGCAGCGTTGAAGGTCCCAACCAGCCCCAGCATTTT. This rearrangement joins TRBV29-1 to TRBJ1-5; no definite D call. The CDR3 loop spans 12 amino acids. The V gene lost 1 base and the J gene lost 7 bases, with 8 bases spanning the gap. Germline CDR1 is SQVTM and CDR2 is ANQGSEA.

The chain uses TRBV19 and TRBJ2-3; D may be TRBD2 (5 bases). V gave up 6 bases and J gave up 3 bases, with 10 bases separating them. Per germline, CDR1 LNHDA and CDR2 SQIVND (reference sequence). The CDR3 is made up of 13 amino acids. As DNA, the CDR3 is TGTGCCAGTAGGGCAACGGGGACAGATACGCAGTATTTT. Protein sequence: CASRATGTDTQYF.

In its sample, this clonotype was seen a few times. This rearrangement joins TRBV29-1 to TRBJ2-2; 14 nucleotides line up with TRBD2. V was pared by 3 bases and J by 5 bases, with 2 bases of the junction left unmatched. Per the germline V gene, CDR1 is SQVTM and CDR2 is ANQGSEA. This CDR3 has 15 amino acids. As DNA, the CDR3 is TGCAGCGTTGAGACTAGCGGGAGGGGAACCGGGGAGCTGTTTTTT. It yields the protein CSVETSGRGTGELFF.

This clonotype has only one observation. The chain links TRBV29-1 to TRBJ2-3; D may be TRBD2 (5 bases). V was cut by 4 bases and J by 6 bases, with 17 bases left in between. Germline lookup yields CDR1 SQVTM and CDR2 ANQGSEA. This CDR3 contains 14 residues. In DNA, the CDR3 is TGCAGCGTTGTACTCCGGATTTCGGGGGATACGCAGTATTTT. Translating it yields CSVVLRISGDTQYF.

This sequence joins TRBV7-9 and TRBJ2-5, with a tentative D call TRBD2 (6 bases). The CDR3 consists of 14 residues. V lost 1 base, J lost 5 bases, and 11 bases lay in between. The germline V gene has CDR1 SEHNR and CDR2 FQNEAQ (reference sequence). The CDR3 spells CASSLVPGRETQYF. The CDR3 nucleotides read TGTGCCAGCAGCTTAGTCCCAGGGAGGGAGACCCAGTACTTC.

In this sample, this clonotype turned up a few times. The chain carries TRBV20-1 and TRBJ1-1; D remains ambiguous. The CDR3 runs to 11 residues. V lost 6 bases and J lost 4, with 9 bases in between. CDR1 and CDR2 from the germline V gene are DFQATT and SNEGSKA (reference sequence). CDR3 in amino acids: CSARRSTEAFF. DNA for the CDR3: TGCAGTGCGAGAAGGAGCACTGAAGCTTTCTTT.

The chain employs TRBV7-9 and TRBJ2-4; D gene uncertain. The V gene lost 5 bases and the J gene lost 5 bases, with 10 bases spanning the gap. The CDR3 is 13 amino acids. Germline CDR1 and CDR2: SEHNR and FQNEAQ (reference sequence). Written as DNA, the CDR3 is TGTGCCAGCAGCCCTCGCGGCCAAAACATTCAGTACTTC. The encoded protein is CASSPRGQNIQYF.

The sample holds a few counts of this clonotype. CDR3 in amino acids: CASSSGQGDYEQYV. The CDR3 DNA follows: TGTGCCAGCAGCTCCGGACAGGGAGACTACGAGCAGTACGTC. The genes are TRBV12-3 or TRBV12-4 and TRBJ2-7; TRBD1 agrees at 8 bases. Trimming removed 6 bases from V and 3 bases from J; junction bases left unmatched: 7. CDR3 length equals 14 residues.

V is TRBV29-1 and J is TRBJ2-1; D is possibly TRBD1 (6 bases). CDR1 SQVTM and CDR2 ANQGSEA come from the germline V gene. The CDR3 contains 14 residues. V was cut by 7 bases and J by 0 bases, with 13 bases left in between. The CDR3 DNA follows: TGCAGCGCGATGACAGGAGACTCCTACAATGAGCAGTTCTTC. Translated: CSAMTGDSYNEQFF.

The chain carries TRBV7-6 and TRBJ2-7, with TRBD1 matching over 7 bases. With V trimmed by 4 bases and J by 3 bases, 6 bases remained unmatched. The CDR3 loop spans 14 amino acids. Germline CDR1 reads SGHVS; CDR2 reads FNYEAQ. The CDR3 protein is CASSYGAGGYEQYF. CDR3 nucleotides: TGTGCCAGCAGCTACGGAGCAGGGGGCTACGAGCAGTACTTC.

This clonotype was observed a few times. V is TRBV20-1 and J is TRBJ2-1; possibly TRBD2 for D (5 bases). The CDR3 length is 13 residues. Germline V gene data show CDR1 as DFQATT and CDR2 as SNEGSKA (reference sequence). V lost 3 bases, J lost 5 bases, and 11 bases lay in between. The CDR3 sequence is CSARREMNNEQFF. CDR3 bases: TGCAGTGCTAGGAGGGAGATGAACAATGAGCAGTTCTTC.

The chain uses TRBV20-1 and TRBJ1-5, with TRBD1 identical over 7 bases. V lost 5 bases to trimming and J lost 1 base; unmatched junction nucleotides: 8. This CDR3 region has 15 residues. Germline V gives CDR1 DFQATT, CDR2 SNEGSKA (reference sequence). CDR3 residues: CSAFNRGVSNQPQHF. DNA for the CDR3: TGCAGTGCTTTCAACAGGGGAGTAAGCAATCAGCCCCAGCATTTT.

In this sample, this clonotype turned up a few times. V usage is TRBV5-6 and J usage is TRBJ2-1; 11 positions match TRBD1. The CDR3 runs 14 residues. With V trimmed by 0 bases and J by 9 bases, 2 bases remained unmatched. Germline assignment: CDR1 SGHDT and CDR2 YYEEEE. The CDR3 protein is CASSLGTGGGEQFF. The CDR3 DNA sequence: TGTGCCAGCAGCTTGGGGACAGGGGGCGGTGAGCAGTTCTTC.

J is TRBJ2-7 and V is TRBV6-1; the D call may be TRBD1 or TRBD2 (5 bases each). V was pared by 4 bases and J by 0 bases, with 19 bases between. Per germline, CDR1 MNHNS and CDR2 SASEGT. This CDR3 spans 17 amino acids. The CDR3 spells CASSVWGSGAGSYEQYF. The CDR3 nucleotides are TGTGCCAGCAGTGTATGGGGGTCCGGGGCAGGCTCCTACGAGCAGTACTTC.

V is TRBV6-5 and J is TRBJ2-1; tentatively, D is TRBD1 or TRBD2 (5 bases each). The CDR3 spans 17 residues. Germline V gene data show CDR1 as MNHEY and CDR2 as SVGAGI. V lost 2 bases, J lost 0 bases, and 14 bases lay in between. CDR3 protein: CASSYGQGVGSYNEQFF. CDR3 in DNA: TGTGCCAGCAGTTACGGCCAGGGAGTTGGCTCCTACAATGAGCAGTTCTTC.

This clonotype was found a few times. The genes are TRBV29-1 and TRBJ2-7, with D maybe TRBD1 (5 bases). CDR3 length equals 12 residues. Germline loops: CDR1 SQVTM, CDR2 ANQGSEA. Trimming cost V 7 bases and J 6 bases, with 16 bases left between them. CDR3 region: CSATGLRSEQYF. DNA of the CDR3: TGCAGCGCTACAGGCCTCCGGAGCGAGCAGTACTTC.

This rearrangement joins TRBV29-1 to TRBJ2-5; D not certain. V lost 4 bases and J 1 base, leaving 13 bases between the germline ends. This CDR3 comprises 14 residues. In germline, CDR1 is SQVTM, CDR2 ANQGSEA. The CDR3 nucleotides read TGCAGCGTTGTCCCTGGGCACCTCCAAGAGACCCAGTACTTC. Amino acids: CSVVPGHLQETQYF. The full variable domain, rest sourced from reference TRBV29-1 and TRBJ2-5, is SAVISQKPSRDICQRGTSLTIQCQVDSQVTMMFWYRQQPGQSLTLIATANQGSEATYESGFVIDKFPISRPNLTFSTLTVSNMSPEDSSIYLCSVVPGHLQETQYFGPGTRLLVL.

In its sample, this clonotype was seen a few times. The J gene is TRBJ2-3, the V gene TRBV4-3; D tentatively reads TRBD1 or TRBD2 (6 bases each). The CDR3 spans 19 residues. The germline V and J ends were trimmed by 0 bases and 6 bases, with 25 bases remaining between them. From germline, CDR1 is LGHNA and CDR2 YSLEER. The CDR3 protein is CASSQDRAGTTRRGDTQYF. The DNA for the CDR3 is TGCGCCAGCAGCCAAGATAGGGCGGGAACGACGCGAAGGGGGGATACGCAGTATTTT.